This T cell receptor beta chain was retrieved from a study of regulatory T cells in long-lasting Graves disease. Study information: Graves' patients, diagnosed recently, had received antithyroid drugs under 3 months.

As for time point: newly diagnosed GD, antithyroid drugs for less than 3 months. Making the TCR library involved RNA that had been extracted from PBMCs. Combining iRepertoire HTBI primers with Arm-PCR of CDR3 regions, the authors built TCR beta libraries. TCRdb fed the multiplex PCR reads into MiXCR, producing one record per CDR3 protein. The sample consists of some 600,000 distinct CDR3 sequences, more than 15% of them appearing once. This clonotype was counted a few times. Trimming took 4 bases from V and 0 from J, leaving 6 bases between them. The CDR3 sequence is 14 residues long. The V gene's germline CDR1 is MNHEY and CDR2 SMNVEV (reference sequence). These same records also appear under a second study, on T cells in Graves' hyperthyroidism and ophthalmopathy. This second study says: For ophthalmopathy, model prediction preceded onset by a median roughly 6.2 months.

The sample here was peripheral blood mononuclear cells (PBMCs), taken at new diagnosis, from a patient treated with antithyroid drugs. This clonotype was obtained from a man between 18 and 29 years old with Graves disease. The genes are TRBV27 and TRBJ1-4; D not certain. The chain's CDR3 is CASSSITTNEKLFF. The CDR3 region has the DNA TGTGCCAGCAGTTCTATAACAACTAATGAAAAACTGTTTTTT.